Listed here is a single T cell receptor beta chain. Its antigen specificity is not known. No much larger clonotype is one base removed from it; base qualities were not supplied. Whole blood was collected in K2EDTA tubes by collaborating institutions according to the institutions' own protocols. For TCRbeta analysis, collaborator samples were shipped as frozen whole blood, as isolated PBMCs, or as DNA extracted from either sample type. TCRbeta CDR3 regions were amplified from genomic DNA using the immunoSEQ Assay, a bias-controlled multiplex PCR. The study's processing was this. The number of nucleated cells in each sample was estimated from the amplification of reference gene primers within the assay. To quantify the absolute abundance of each unique TCRbeta CDR3 rearrangement, sequence reads were collapsed and filtered. For each sample, productive Simpson clonality was calculated by taking the square root of Simpson's diversity index across productive rearrangements. The immuneACCESS repertoire file appears here via TCRdb, limited to in-frame rearrangements. These files lack a portion of the clones; in checked studies, under half of the deficit traces to unresolved V genes, and the cause of the others is not known. Clonal size and the V and J genes are those of that table, whereas D and trimming came from the DNA. This sample lists 25,000 to 35,000 clones; 89% were detected once. The ten largest make up roughly 28% of the sample.

From its cysteine to its phenylalanine, the CDR3 spans 14 amino acids. Just the 42-base CDR3 DNA is kept, in frame starting at base 1. Trimming accounts for 6 bases at V and 4 bases at J, while the number of junction bases matched to no gene is 5. The germline V gene (reference sequence) provides CDR1 LNHDA and CDR2 SQIVND. The data were taken from a study of blood T cell repertoires in COVID-19 (dated by TCRdb to about 2020). About the investigation overall: Collaborator samples came from the United States, Italy and Spain and covered acute and convalescent phases of COVID-19. The material from the prospective study consisted of cDNA or gDNA derived from T cells, B-cell-depleted T cells, or PBMCs. Deeply sampled blood TCRbeta repertoires from subjects exposed to, actively infected with, or recovered from COVID-19 were included in the dataset. The repertoires were released in a freely available public database meant as a resource for research on the immune response to SARS-CoV-2. Samples were obtained from the ongoing ImmuneRACE study (first 160 participants) and from approximately 1,200 subjects provided by 6 global collaborators. Nearly every sample came with metadata listing a de-identified subject ID, COVID-19 status, age in years and sex. HLA class I and class II types, where available, came from metadata supplied by the sample provider rather than from assay-based typing. Study-wide conclusions, independent of this receptor: Clinical and demographic metadata were provided uncurated, with the amount varying by source and participant.

The V gene is TRBV19 and the J gene is TRBJ2-2, and TRBD1 matches 7 of the central bases. The sequence was obtained from a man older than 75 with acute or convalescent COVID-19. The sequenced sample was peripheral blood. The CDR3 protein is CASRDRVGTGELFF. The DNA is as follows: TGTGCCAGTAGAGACAGGGTAGGCACCGGGGAGCTGTTTTTT.